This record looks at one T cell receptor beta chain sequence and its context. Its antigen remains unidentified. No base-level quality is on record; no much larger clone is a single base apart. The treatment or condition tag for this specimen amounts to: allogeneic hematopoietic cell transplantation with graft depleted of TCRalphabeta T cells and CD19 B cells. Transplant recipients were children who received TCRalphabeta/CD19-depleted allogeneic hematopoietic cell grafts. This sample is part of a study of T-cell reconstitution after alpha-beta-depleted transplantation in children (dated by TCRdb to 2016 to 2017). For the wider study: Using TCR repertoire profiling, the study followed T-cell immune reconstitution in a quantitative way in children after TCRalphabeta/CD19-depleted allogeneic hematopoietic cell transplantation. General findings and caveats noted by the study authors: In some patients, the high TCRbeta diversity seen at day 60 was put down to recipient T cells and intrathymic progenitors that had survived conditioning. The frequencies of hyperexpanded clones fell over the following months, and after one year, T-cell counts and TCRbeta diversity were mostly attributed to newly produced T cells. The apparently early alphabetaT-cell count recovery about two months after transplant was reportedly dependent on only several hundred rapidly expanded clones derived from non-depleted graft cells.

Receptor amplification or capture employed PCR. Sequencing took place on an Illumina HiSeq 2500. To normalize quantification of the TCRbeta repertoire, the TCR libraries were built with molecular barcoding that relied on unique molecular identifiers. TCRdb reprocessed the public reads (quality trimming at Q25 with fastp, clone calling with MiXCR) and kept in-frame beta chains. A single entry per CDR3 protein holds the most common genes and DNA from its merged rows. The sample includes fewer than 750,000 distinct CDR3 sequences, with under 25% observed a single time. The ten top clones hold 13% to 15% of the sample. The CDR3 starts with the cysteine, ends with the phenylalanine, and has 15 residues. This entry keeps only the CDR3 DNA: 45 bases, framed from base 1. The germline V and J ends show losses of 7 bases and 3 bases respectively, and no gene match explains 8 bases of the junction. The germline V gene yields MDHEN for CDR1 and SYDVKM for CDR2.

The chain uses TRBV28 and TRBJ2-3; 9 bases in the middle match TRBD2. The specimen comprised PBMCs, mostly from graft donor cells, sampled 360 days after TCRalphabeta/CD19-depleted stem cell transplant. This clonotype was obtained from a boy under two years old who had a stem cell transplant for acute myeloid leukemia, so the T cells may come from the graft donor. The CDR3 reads CASNGLARRTDTQYF. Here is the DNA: TGTGCCAGCAATGGACTAGCGAGGAGAACAGATACGCAGTATTTT.